This T cell receptor beta chain derives from a study of cytomegalovirus exposure and HLA in healthy donors. Regarding the study as a whole: Earlier analysis looked at TCR beta V segments, and most were productive about 90% or about 30% of the time. Many donors shared some public TCRs, even though most TCR sequences were rare.

As regards this clone: The antigen is undetermined.

Amplification used 60 Vbeta primers and 13 Jbeta primers. Generated by immunoSEQ multiplex PCR, the TCRdb table keeps only in-frame clones and is missing some. The table shows approximately 100,000 clones, with over 60% occurring only once. V lost 4 bases, J lost 5 bases, and 15 bases lay in between. This CDR3 has 14 amino acids. The sequenced sample consisted of PBMCs. The TCR sequence derives from a man between 40 and 49 years old in good health and CMV-seropositive. The chain uses TRBV5-3 and TRBJ1-1, with D maybe TRBD1 (6 bases). TRBV5-3 is placed among ORFs of uncertain function. In nucleotides, the CDR3 is TGTGCCAGAAGCCACCCTGACAGGCGGACTGAAGCTTTCTTT. The encoded protein is CARSHPDRRTEAFF.